The next 18 T cell receptor beta chains were all read from a single sample in a study of long-term antiretroviral therapy in people with HIV. Version v3.0 of the immunoSEQ assay ran at survey level. Here immunoSEQ multiplex PCR was the method, and the copy in TCRdb shows in-frame clones only, minus some. The sample lists 20,000 to 30,000 clones, 85% occurring once. Material: unsorted PBMCs, obtained 2.3 years after starting antiretroviral therapy. The receptors were gathered from a middle-aged man with HIV.

This chain links TRBV6-1 with TRBJ1-3, with TRBD1 matching 8 bases. CDR1 and CDR2 from the germline V gene are MNHNS and SASEGT. CDR3 length: 18 residues. Losses at the gene ends were 0 bases for V and 1 base for J; bases not matched to a gene: 8. CDR3 loop: CASSEALPGQGSGNTIYF. CDR3 bases: TGTGCCAGCAGTGAAGCGCTCCCTGGACAGGGATCTGGAAACACCATATATTTT.

The rearrangement uses TRBV18 and TRBJ2-1, with D uncertain. CDR3 length: 14 amino acids. Germline CDR1 reads KGHSH; CDR2 reads LQKENI. V shed 1 base and J shed 8 bases, with 12 bases lying between them. The CDR3: CASSPRLVLDEQFF. CDR3 sequence (DNA): TGTGCCAGCTCACCACGACTGGTTTTGGATGAGCAGTTCTTC.

V and J are TRBV5-1 and TRBJ2-2; D perhaps matches TRBD2 (5 bases). Trimming cost V 1 base and J 0 bases, with 10 bases left between them. From germline, CDR1 is SGHRS and CDR2 YFSETQ. The CDR3 extends over 16 amino acids. The CDR3 region has the DNA TGCGCCAGCAGCTTGTCCGGGAACCCGAACACCGGGGAGCTGTTTTTT. Protein product: CASSLSGNPNTGELFF. The full variable domain, completed using reference TRBV5-1 and TRBJ2-2, is KAGVTQTPRYLIKTRGQQVTLSCSPISGHRSVSWYQQTPGQGLQFLFEYFSETQRNKGNFPGRFSGRQFSNSRSEMNVSTLELGDSALYLCASSLSGNPNTGELFFGEGSRLTVL.

Only one count was recorded for this clone. The genes are TRBV2 and TRBJ1-1; the D is unclear. With 3 bases removed from V and 1 base from J, the gap between germline ends came to 6 bases. CDR1 is SNHLY and CDR2 is FYNNEI in the germline V gene. The CDR3 is made up of 13 amino acids. CDR3 in DNA: TGTGCCAGCAGTGATGACGGGAACACTGAAGCTTTCTTT. Protein product: CASSDDGNTEAFF. The whole variable domain, remainder taken from reference TRBV2 and TRBJ1-1, is EPEVTQTPSHQVTQMGQEVILRCVPISNHLYFYWYRQILGQKVEFLVSFYNNEISEKSEIFDDQFSVERPDGSNFTLKIRSTKLEDSAMYFCASSDDGNTEAFFGQGTRLTVV.

This clone was seen once. The rearrangement links TRBV2 to TRBJ2-3; weak D call: TRBD2 (6 bases). Trimming took 11 bases from V and 0 from J, leaving 12 bases between them. The CDR3 has 13 amino acids. The germline V gene encodes CDR1 SNHLY and CDR2 FYNNEI. The CDR3 spells CASRETSTDTQYF. DNA of the CDR3: TGTGCCTCCCGGGAGACAAGCACAGATACGCAGTATTTT.

V usage is TRBV14 and J usage is TRBJ2-2; D possibly corresponds to TRBD2 (6 bases). This CDR3 comprises 17 residues. The germline V and J ends were trimmed by 4 bases and 0 bases, with 15 bases remaining between them. Germline CDR1 reads SGHDN; CDR2 reads FVKESK. The CDR3 coding sequence is TGTGCCAGCAGCCCCCCCCGGACTACCACGAACACCGGGGAGCTGTTTTTT. It codes for CASSPPRTTTNTGELFF.

The chain combines TRBV20-1 with TRBJ2-3; the D is unclear. Germline CDR1 and CDR2: DFQATT and SNEGSKA (reference sequence). The V and J ends lost 3 bases and 5 bases respectively, with 6 bases between them. This CDR3 has 11 amino acids. For the CDR3, the DNA is TGCAGTGCTAGTACGAGAGATACGCAGTATTTT. It yields the protein CSASTRDTQYF.

The chain employs TRBV4-2 and TRBJ1-2; the D gene is possibly TRBD1 (6 bases). Trimming cost V 0 bases and J 1 base, with 15 bases left between them. This CDR3 contains 17 residues. Germline V gene sequence: CDR1 LGHNA, CDR2 YNFKEQ. For the CDR3, the DNA is TGTGCCAGCAGCCAAGACGCCCAGACAGGCGGTAACTATGGCTACACCTTC. As protein: CASSQDAQTGGNYGYTF.

This chain joins TRBV6-6 and TRBJ2-2; D not certain. Trimming took 0 bases from V and 6 from J, leaving 2 bases between them. Germline lookup yields CDR1 MNHNY and CDR2 SVGAGI (reference sequence). This CDR3 spans 12 amino acids. In DNA, the CDR3 is TGTGCCAGCAGTTACTCCGCCGGGGAGCTGTTTTTT. Translating it yields CASSYSAGELFF.

The chain carries TRBV14 and TRBJ1-1; 7 bases map to TRBD1. The trim removed 4 bases at V and 3 bases at J, leaving 5 bases unmatched. The length of the CDR3 is 14 residues. Germline V lookup: CDR1 SGHDN, CDR2 FVKESK. The CDR3, as DNA: TGTGCCAGCAGCCGAGACAGGGTCGACACTGAAGCTTTCTTT. This translates into CASSRDRVDTEAFF.

This clone was seen a few times. This sequence joins TRBV4-1 and TRBJ2-2; the D call may be TRBD1 or TRBD2 (6 bases each). V lost 3 bases, J lost 0 bases, and 8 bases lay in between. Germline CDR1 MGHRA, CDR2 YSYEKL. The CDR3 is made up of 15 amino acids. DNA of the CDR3: TGCGCCAGCAGCCACGGGGGCACGAACACCGGGGAGCTGTTTTTT. This codes for CASSHGGTNTGELFF.

The chain has TRBV6-1 and TRBJ2-7, with D perhaps matching TRBD1 or TRBD2 (5 bases each). The CDR3 is made up of 15 amino acids. V was cut by 1 base and J by 5 bases, with 15 bases left in between. The germline V gene encodes CDR1 MNHNS and CDR2 SASEGT. The CDR3 nucleotides are TGTGCCAGCAGTGAAGTATTAGGACGAGGGGACGAGCAGTACTTC. Protein product: CASSEVLGRGDEQYF.

The chain links TRBV5-6 to TRBJ2-7, with 9 positions matching TRBD2. Trimming removed 4 bases from V and 3 bases from J; junction bases left unmatched: 2. Germline lookup yields CDR1 SGHDT and CDR2 YYEEEE. The CDR3 is 13 residues long. The DNA for the CDR3 is TGTGCCAGCAGCCGACTAGCGGTCTACGAGCAGTACTTC. The encoded protein is CASSRLAVYEQYF.

This clone appeared once. The chain joins TRBV30 to TRBJ1-2; D gene ambiguous. The germline V and J ends were trimmed by 0 bases and 7 bases, with 12 bases remaining between them. This CDR3 has 13 residues. Germline V CDR1 and CDR2: GTSNPN, SVGIG (reference sequence). CDR3 region: CAWSVAGPPGYTF. CDR3 sequence (DNA): TGTGCCTGGAGTGTAGCGGGCCCCCCTGGCTACACCTTC.

The gene calls are TRBV5-5 and TRBJ2-7; 11 bases map to TRBD1. Germline values: CDR1 SGHKS, CDR2 YYEKEE (reference sequence). This CDR3 region has 18 residues. Trimming cost V 1 base and J 1 base; bases outside gene matches: 10. The CDR3, as DNA: TGTGCCAGCAGCTTGATAGGGACAGGGGGACCGCTTTCCTACGAGCAGTACTTC. This translates into CASSLIGTGGPLSYEQYF.

The genes are TRBV4-1 and TRBJ1-4, with D perhaps TRBD1 (6 bases). The germline CDR1 and CDR2 sequences are MGHRA and YSYEKL. This CDR3 contains 18 residues. V was pared by 0 bases and J by 2 bases, with 16 bases between. The CDR3 sequence is CASSQDRPGARTNEKLFF. The CDR3 nucleotides read TGCGCCAGCAGCCAAGATAGGCCGGGGGCGAGGACTAATGAAAAACTGTTTTTT.

The J gene is TRBJ2-3, the V gene TRBV10-3; 9 bases map to TRBD2. CDR3 length equals 16 residues. The V gene end was trimmed by 1 base and the J gene end by 1 base; junction bases not matched to a gene: 3. From germline, CDR1 is ENHRY and CDR2 SYGVKD. The CDR3 DNA reads as TGTGCCATCAGTGAGTACCGGACTAGCGGCACAGATACGCAGTATTTT. Translating it yields CAISEYRTSGTDTQYF.

The chain combines TRBV2 with TRBJ1-5, with D possibly matching TRBD1 (5 bases). CDR3 length equals 16 residues. V lost 6 bases and J 3 bases, leaving 18 bases between the germline ends. CDR1 and CDR2 (germline): SNHLY, FYNNEI. CDR3 protein: CASRPSGNLANQPQHF. DNA for the CDR3: TGTGCCAGCAGACCCTCAGGGAATTTGGCCAATCAGCCCCAGCATTTT.